The source of this T cell receptor beta chain is a study of shared clonotypes between healthy human individuals (dated by TCRdb to 2018 to 2021). In the study overall: A few men and two women, aged 18 to 49 years, made up the cohort. Between about 0.8 and 9.5 billion PBMCs per donor were obtained by leukapheresis. The study deeply sequenced blood TCR repertoires of roughly five healthy adults to estimate repertoire size and the extent of clonotype sharing between individuals. Per donor, three plates each were used for CD4 naive and CD4 memory, two for CD8 naive, and one for CD8 memory. Different laboratories and diverse techniques were used to prepare libraries and sequence TCR repertoires, to increase sequencing depth and limit assay-specific biases. Study-wide findings and limitations: Compared with non-shared clonotypes, clonotypes shared by all four sorted-subset donors had higher generation probabilities. Sampling was restricted to blood, and TCR repertoires in tissue are likely to differ from TCR repertoires in blood. Around 5.4% of naive CD4, roughly 3.5% of naive CD8, around 2.3% of memory CD4, and 0.4% of memory CD8 clonotypes were shared across several donors. Rarefaction of sorted-subset datasets indicated incomplete sequencing despite the large sequencing depth. Naive subsets generally had larger estimated clonotype richness than memory subsets. Pairwise subsampling led to the expectation that sequencing depth would affect the degree of clonotype sharing among donors. Because the study included only a small number of donors, the genetic and exposure-history diversity represented was limited.

Using the deep immunoSEQ assay, multiplex PCR amplified TCR CDR3 regions from genomic DNA. Genomic DNA extracted from each cell subset was distributed evenly over all wells of several immunoSEQ 96-well plates, and each plate served as one replicate. For sorted subsets, approximately 0.2 ug of genomic DNA, equivalent to some 33,000 T cell genomes, went into each replicate PCR. Purified libraries were measured with a Qubit 3.0 fluorometer, size-checked on a Bioanalyzer 2100, and measured again with the KAPA Library Quantification kit. Every immunoSEQ 96-well plate was sequenced on a separate single-read 150-cycle Illumina NextSeq 550 flow cell. Per the source publication's procedure: Because the immunoSEQ output held only junctional sequences and lacked quality scores, the filtering could not match the filtering applied to full-length reads. To assign V/J genes and CDR3, sequences were annotated using PyIR, a Python wrapper for IgBLAST v1.9, with IMGT germline references. Any read was removed if the V/J assignment was weak (E-value above 1e-6), the CDR3 was missing, or the read contained stop codons, out-of-frame junctions, or ambiguous translated residues. V3J clonotypes were defined by identical inferred V gene, J gene, and CDR3 amino acid sequence. To compute the percentage overlap between repertoires, the number of shared unique clonotypes was divided by the size of the smaller repertoire. Richness of each repertoire was evaluated using RTK rarefaction, the Chao1 estimator, and Recon v2.1 estimates of unobserved clonotypes. For all TCRbeta clonotypes obtained by the gDNA method from four donors, generation probabilities were computed with OLGA. The immuneACCESS repertoire file appears here via TCRdb, limited to in-frame rearrangements. These files lack a portion of the clones; in checked studies, under half of the deficit traces to unresolved V genes, and the cause of the others is not known. V and J calls and clone size are as listed in that table; D and trimming were resolved from the DNA. The sample has 2,500,000 or so clones on record, roughly 90% of them singletons. The ten largest clones capture around 0.4% of the sample.

This clone has a handful of counts. Which antigen it targets is not known. Base qualities are missing; no much larger clone stands one base away. CDR3 length: 13 amino acids, cysteine to phenylalanine. Only CDR3 DNA is held: 39 bases, read in frame from base 1. V loses 7 bases of germline sequence and J loses 3 bases, and the interval between the two ends is 10 bases. Sequences MDHEN (CDR1) and SYDVKM (CDR2) are obtained from the germline V gene. Healthy HIV-negative adults with no recently reported acute infections or vaccinations were included as donors. Every donor was a Caucasian adult living in Nashville, Tennessee, USA. CD4+ T cells were enriched by magnetic negative selection, after which naive cells were positively selected on CD45RA and the negative fraction was taken as the memory subset. After blood collection by leukapheresis, PBMCs were isolated using Ficoll-Histopaque density gradient centrifugation and then cryopreserved in the vapor phase of liquid nitrogen. Purity and quantity of every magnetically sorted T cell population were checked by analytical flow cytometry. Each sorted fraction had its genomic DNA isolated and then quantified by UV absorbance on a Nanodrop 2000c.

The rearranged chain carries TRBV28 and TRBJ1-5; the D gene cannot be named for sure. Input material: naive CD4+ T cells from PBMCs. This specimen's cell subset or site label, interpreted: CD45RA+ positively selected. This sequence originates from a young man in good health. Some clones in this sample may be carry-over from other donors' samples. The CDR3 protein sequence reads: CASTPVFNQPQHF. In nucleotide form, the sequence is TGTGCCAGCACTCCCGTTTTCAATCAGCCCCAGCATTTT.